This T cell receptor beta chain is drawn from a study of T-cell reconstitution after alpha-beta-depleted transplantation in children. This sample's TCRbeta library carried unique molecular identifier barcodes. TCRdb redid the calling of the PCR reads with MiXCR, one entry per CDR3 protein. The profile shows under 300,000 distinct CDR3 sequences, around 9.7% of them singletons. This clonotype was seen repeatedly, ten times or more. This sequence originates from a human donor who donated a stem cell graft to a child with SCID. Source: PBMCs from the stem cell graft donor, taken from the stem cell graft.

CDR3 sequence reads: CSATPGGGPEETQYF. CDR3 nucleotides: TGCAGTGCCACTCCAGGCGGGGGGCCGGAAGAGACCCAGTACTTC. The chain carries TRBV20-1 and TRBJ2-5, with 8 nucleotides matching TRBD2. Looked up from germline, CDR1 is DFQATT and CDR2 is SNEGSKA (reference sequence). J was trimmed by 3 bases and V by 6 bases; bases with no gene match: 12. This CDR3 is 15 amino acids long.